These T cell receptor beta chains were read from a single sample in a study of response to subunit inactivated influenza vaccine. In TCRdb, the RT-PCR reads were re-called with MiXCR into one record per CDR3 protein. The repertoire holds some 190,000 distinct CDR3 sequences, with approximately 15% as singletons. This material consisted of CD8+ T cells sorted from PBMCs, taken 5 days after vaccination. These receptors were taken from a man aged 50-59 years who received an inactivated influenza vaccine. The CDR3 runs from the conserved cysteine through the conserved F or W. Each record gives: J gene, clone size, V gene, D gene, CDR3 protein, CDR3 DNA. A D gene is named only where the DNA matches it firmly. Some rows have no size entry. The others give once, few or many, or a class for an expanded clone.

j_call: TRBJ2-2
clone_size: few
v_call: TRBV11-2
d_call: .
cdr3_aa: CASRTVGGAHTGELFF
cdr3_nt: TGTGCCAGCAGAACGGTAGGGGGGGCGCACACCGGGGAGTTGTTTTTT

j_call: TRBJ2-5
clone_size: .
v_call: TRBV10-3
d_call: .
cdr3_aa: CAISGGLGQETQYF
cdr3_nt: TGTGCCATCAGCGGGGGGCTGGGTCAAGAGACCCAGTACTTC

j_call: TRBJ2-1
clone_size: .
v_call: TRBV5-3
d_call: .
cdr3_aa: CARSPDPDEQFF
cdr3_nt: TGTGCCAGAAGCCCTGACCCGGATGAGCAGTTCTTC

j_call: TRBJ2-5
clone_size: few
v_call: TRBV6-5
d_call: TRBD2
cdr3_aa: CASSYSVLAEGQETQYF
cdr3_nt: TGTGCCAGCAGTTACTCCGTACTAGCGGAGGGGCAAGAGACCCAGTACTTC

j_call: TRBJ1-6
clone_size: .
v_call: TRBV11-2
d_call: .
cdr3_aa: CASSQNPTFYNSPLHF
cdr3_nt: TGTGCCAGCAGCCAAAACCCCACATTTTATAATTCACCCCTCCACTTT

j_call: TRBJ2-1
clone_size: .
v_call: TRBV7-2
d_call: .
cdr3_aa: CASSKSLLFYNEQFF
cdr3_nt: TGTGCCAGCAGCAAGAGTCTGTTATTTTACAATGAGCAGTTCTTC

j_call: TRBJ2-3
clone_size: few
v_call: TRBV12-3/TRBV12-4
d_call: .
cdr3_aa: CASSLAHTSTDTQYF
cdr3_nt: TGTGCCAGCAGTTTAGCCCATACTAGCACAGATACGCAGTATTTT

j_call: TRBJ1-2
clone_size: few
v_call: TRBV25-1
d_call: .
cdr3_aa: CASSDLRTSYGYTF
cdr3_nt: TGTGCCAGCAGTGACCTGAGGACCAGCTATGGCTACACCTTC

j_call: TRBJ2-6
clone_size: few
v_call: TRBV4-3
d_call: .
cdr3_aa: CASSQVWGNSGANVLTF
cdr3_nt: TGCGCCAGCAGCCAAGTGTGGGGCAACTCTGGGGCCAACGTCCTGACTTTC

j_call: TRBJ2-1
clone_size: many
v_call: TRBV28
d_call: TRBD2
cdr3_aa: CASSSGTSGPTYNEQFF
cdr3_nt: TGTGCCAGCAGTTCCGGGACTAGCGGACCCACCTACAATGAGCAGTTCTTC

j_call: TRBJ2-2
clone_size: .
v_call: TRBV5-5
d_call: TRBD1
cdr3_aa: CASSGRDRDNTGELFF
cdr3_nt: TGTGCCAGCAGCGGCCGGGACAGGGATAACACCGGGGAGCTGTTTTTT

j_call: TRBJ2-7
clone_size: few
v_call: TRBV10-2
d_call: TRBD2
cdr3_aa: CASRGLAGVSYEQYF
cdr3_nt: TGCGCCAGCAGAGGACTAGCGGGGGTCTCCTACGAGCAGTACTTC

j_call: TRBJ2-3
clone_size: .
v_call: TRBV24-1
d_call: TRBD2
cdr3_aa: CATSDSLAGYSTDTQYF
cdr3_nt: TGTGCCACCAGTGATTCACTAGCGGGTTATAGCACAGATACGCAGTATTTT

j_call: TRBJ2-1
clone_size: many
v_call: TRBV6-2/TRBV6-3
d_call: TRBD2
cdr3_aa: CATYGLAEDEQFF
cdr3_nt: TGTGCCACCTACGGGCTAGCGGAAGATGAGCAGTTCTTC

j_call: TRBJ1-5
clone_size: few
v_call: TRBV2
d_call: .
cdr3_aa: CASGSIMDQPQHF
cdr3_nt: TGTGCCAGCGGGTCCATAATGGATCAGCCCCAGCATTTT

j_call: TRBJ2-7
clone_size: .
v_call: TRBV7-9
d_call: TRBD2
cdr3_aa: CASSQAGGSYEQYF
cdr3_nt: TGTGCCAGCAGCCAAGCGGGGGGGTCCTACGAGCAGTACTTC

j_call: TRBJ2-5
clone_size: .
v_call: TRBV6-5
d_call: .
cdr3_aa: CASSYSIQGRETQYF
cdr3_nt: TGTGCCAGCAGTTACTCGATACAGGGAAGGGAGACCCAGTACTTC

j_call: TRBJ2-7
clone_size: .
v_call: TRBV7-9
d_call: TRBD2
cdr3_aa: CASSLLTGGLIDEQYF
cdr3_nt: TGTGCCAGCAGCTTATTAACGGGAGGGCTTATAGACGAGCAGTACTTC

j_call: TRBJ2-1
clone_size: few
v_call: TRBV28
d_call: .
cdr3_aa: CASSLSRDEQFF
cdr3_nt: TGTGCCAGCAGTTTAAGCAGAGATGAGCAGTTCTTC

j_call: TRBJ2-3
clone_size: .
v_call: TRBV28
d_call: TRBD1
cdr3_aa: CASRLTGADTQYF
cdr3_nt: TGTGCCAGCAGACTTACAGGGGCAGATACGCAGTATTTT

j_call: TRBJ2-1
clone_size: .
v_call: TRBV3-1
d_call: TRBD2
cdr3_aa: CASSLAGREQFF
cdr3_nt: TGTGCCAGCAGTCTAGCGGGGCGGGAGCAGTTCTTC

j_call: TRBJ2-7
clone_size: .
v_call: TRBV4-1
d_call: TRBD2
cdr3_aa: CASTPSGEANEQYF
cdr3_nt: TGCGCCAGCACCCCCAGCGGGGAAGCTAACGAGCAGTACTTC

j_call: TRBJ2-2
clone_size: few
v_call: TRBV7-2
d_call: TRBD1
cdr3_aa: CASSLLGQGYTGELFF
cdr3_nt: TGTGCCAGCAGCCTTCTGGGACAGGGATACACCGGGGAGCTGTTTTTT

j_call: TRBJ2-6
clone_size: few
v_call: TRBV7-9
d_call: .
cdr3_aa: CASSLEGLLSGANVLTF
cdr3_nt: TGTGCCAGCAGCTTAGAGGGTCTTCTCTCTGGGGCCAACGTCCTGACTTTC

j_call: TRBJ2-1
clone_size: many
v_call: TRBV20-1
d_call: TRBD1
cdr3_aa: CSARGPGTGGLNEQFF
cdr3_nt: TGCAGTGCTAGGGGACCCGGGACAGGGGGCCTGAATGAGCAGTTCTTC

j_call: TRBJ2-6
clone_size: .
v_call: TRBV14
d_call: .
cdr3_aa: CASSRYEGPSGANVLTF
cdr3_nt: TGTGCCAGCAGCCGGTATGAGGGGCCCTCTGGGGCCAACGTCCTGACTTTC

j_call: TRBJ2-7
clone_size: many
v_call: TRBV12-3/TRBV12-4
d_call: TRBD1
cdr3_aa: CASSLSDRGRVEQYF
cdr3_nt: TGTGCCAGCAGTTTATCAGACAGGGGGCGCGTTGAGCAGTACTTC